The clone carrying this T cell receptor (beta chain) has at least ten counts. Its matching antigen is unknown. The read ends 3 residues shy of where the CDR3 ends; the end is completed using the germline J gene. With 5 bases removed from V and 4 bases from J, the gap between germline ends came to 8 bases. There are 11 residues in the CDR3. The germline V gene has CDR1 GTSNPN and CDR2 SVGIG (reference sequence). Clones were read by immunoSEQ multiplex PCR, and TCRdb kept only the in-frame ones, dropping some. There are 25,000 to 30,000 clones in the sample, none observed a single time. This sample stems from a study of T cell clonality in common variable immunodeficiency. Whole-study results and caveats: Fewer deletions and N-nucleotide insertions were reportedly seen in common variable immunodeficiency TCR beta sequences. TCRbeta clonality was increased in CVID versus healthy controls.

CVID subjects had received replacement immunoglobulin for at least one year. This sequence was found in a human donor with common variable immunodeficiency. The sequenced material came from peripheral blood mononuclear cells. The chain employs TRBV30 and TRBJ1-1, with a possible D match to TRBD1 (5 bases). The CDR3 region is CAWCRGTEAFF. The part of the CDR3 DNA that was read is TGTGCCTGGTGTAGGGGCACTGAA.